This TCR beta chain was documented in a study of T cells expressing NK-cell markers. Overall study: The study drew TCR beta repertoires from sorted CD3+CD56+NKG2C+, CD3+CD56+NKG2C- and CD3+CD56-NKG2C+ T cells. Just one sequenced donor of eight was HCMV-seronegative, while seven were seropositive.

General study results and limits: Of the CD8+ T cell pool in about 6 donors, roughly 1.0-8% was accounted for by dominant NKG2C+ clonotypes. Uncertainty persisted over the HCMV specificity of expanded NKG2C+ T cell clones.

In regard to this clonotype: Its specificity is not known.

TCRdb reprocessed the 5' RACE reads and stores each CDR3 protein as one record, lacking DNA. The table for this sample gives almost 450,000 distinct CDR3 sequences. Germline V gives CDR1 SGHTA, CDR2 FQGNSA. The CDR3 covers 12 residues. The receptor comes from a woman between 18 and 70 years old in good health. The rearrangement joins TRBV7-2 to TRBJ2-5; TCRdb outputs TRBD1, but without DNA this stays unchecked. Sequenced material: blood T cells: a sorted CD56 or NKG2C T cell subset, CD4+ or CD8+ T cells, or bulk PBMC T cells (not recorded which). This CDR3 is CASSRSGETQYF.